Listed below are T cell receptor beta chains from one sample, sequenced in a study of blood T cell repertoires in COVID-19. Measured with immunoSEQ multiplex PCR; TCRdb has only the in-frame clones, and not every one. Here the sample spans 65,000 to 85,000 clones, 70% to 75% being singletons. Source material: peripheral blood. These receptors all stem from a man between 50 and 59 years old with active or convalescent COVID-19. Each CDR3 is given with its conserved first and last residue. D genes are given only for firm matches. A row's size may be missing; if present it is once, few, many or a size class.

NA NA TRBJ2-7 TRBV11-3 CASSSDSYEQYF TGTGCCAGCAGTTCCGACAGCTACGAGCAGTACTTC
TRBD1 NA TRBJ2-7 TRBV19 CASSSGQGASYEQYF TGTGCCAGTAGTTCCGGACAGGGGGCCTCCTACGAGCAGTACTTC
NA NA TRBJ1-2 TRBV27 CASSGSTGNYGYTF TGTGCCAGCAGTGGATCTACAGGGAACTATGGCTACACCTTC
NA NA TRBJ2-7 TRBV19 CASSIGLGGYSYEQYF TGTGCCAGTAGTATCGGGTTGGGGGGATACTCCTACGAGCAGTACTTC
NA NA TRBJ1-1 TRBV19 CASSIRGVAEAFF TGTGCCAGTAGCATCAGGGGAGTCGCTGAAGCTTTCTTT
NA NA TRBJ1-2 TRBV25-1 CATWSRGYTF TGTGCCACCTGGTCGAGGGGCTACACCTTC
NA NA TRBJ2-1 TRBV3-1/TRBV3-2 CASSPDGYRVWEQFF TGTGCCAGCAGCCCAGACGGTTACCGAGTTTGGGAGCAGTTCTTC
NA many TRBJ2-3 TRBV3-1/TRBV3-2 CASSQAGDTQYF TGTGCCAGCAGCCAGGCGGGGGATACGCAGTATTTT
NA NA TRBJ2-5 TRBV3-1/TRBV3-2 CASSSRAAGRQETQYF TGTGCCAGCAGCTCCCGAGCGGCAGGACGCCAAGAGACCCAGTACTTC
TRBD2 NA TRBJ2-3 TRBV9 CASSTSGGTDTQYF TGTGCCAGCAGCACTAGCGGGGGGACAGATACGCAGTATTTT
NA once TRBJ1-2 TRBV19 CASSREYLYGYTF TGTGCCAGTAGCCGGGAGTACCTCTATGGCTACACCTTC
NA few TRBJ2-3 TRBV4-3 CASIPGLWGPLDTQYF TGCGCCAGCATCCCGGGACTTTGGGGACCTTTGGATACGCAGTATTTT
NA NA TRBJ2-2 TRBV28 CASSLRRQFEVTGELFF TGTGCCAGCAGTTTACGGCGGCAGTTCGAGGTCACCGGGGAGCTGTTTTTT
NA NA TRBJ2-3 TRBV9 CASSENPQTDTQYF TGTGCCAGCAGCGAGAACCCTCAGACAGATACGCAGTATTTT
TRBD1 NA TRBJ2-2 TRBV4-3 CASSLETDRDTGELFF TGCGCCAGCAGCCTAGAGACGGACAGGGACACCGGGGAGCTGTTTTTT
TRBD1 few TRBJ2-3 TRBV19 CASSMQGASWDTQYF TGTGCCAGTAGTATGCAGGGGGCATCATGGGATACGCAGTATTTT
NA NA TRBJ1-5 TRBV7-9 CASSFTGRGNQPQHF TGTGCCAGCAGCTTTACGGGTCGCGGGAATCAGCCCCAGCATTTT
NA NA TRBJ2-7 TRBV5-1 CASRMGDYEQYF TGCGCCAGCAGGATGGGAGACTACGAGCAGTACTTC
TRBD1 NA TRBJ1-5 TRBV10-3 CATRTGSNQPQHF TGTGCCACAAGGACAGGGAGCAATCAGCCCCAGCATTTT
TRBD2 NA TRBJ2-2 TRBV9 CASSVSRLAGGELFF TGTGCCAGCAGCGTATCGAGACTAGCTGGCGGGGAGCTGTTTTTT